This T cell receptor beta chain was observed in a study of CD8+CD57+ T cells in acquired aplastic anemia. For sequencing, patients were chosen who had shown expansion of CD8+CD57+ cells by flow cytometry. This clonotype was counted a few times. The CDR3 covers 15 residues. The V and J ends lost 4 bases and 4 bases, in that order; junction bases with no gene match: 4. Germline lookup yields CDR1 LNHNV and CDR2 YYDKDF (reference sequence). Both TCR beta VDJ combination and CDR3 sequence profiling were carried out. Genomic DNA was the template for this profiling. TCRdb ran MiXCR on the reads and lists one entry per CDR3 protein. The sample contains approximately 80,000 distinct CDR3 sequences, about three quarters of which appear only once.

The specimen was sorted CD4+, CD8+, or CD8+CD57+ T cells (not recorded which) from PBMCs. The chain has TRBV15 and TRBJ2-5; 12 nucleotides agree with TRBD2. The clonotype originates from a human donor with aplastic anemia. CDR3 amino acids: CATSKTSGSSETQYF. The CDR3 region has the DNA TGTGCCACCAGCAAGACTAGCGGGAGTTCAGAGACCCAGTACTTC. Full variable domain (outside the CDR3, taken from reference TRBV15 and TRBJ2-5): DAMVIQNPRYQVTQFGKPVTLSCSQTLNHNVMYWYQQKSSQAPKLLFHYYDKDFNNEADTPDNFQSRRPNTSFCFLDIRSPGLGDTAMYLCATSKTSGSSETQYFGPGTRLLVL.